The present T cell receptor (beta chain) was sequenced within a study of blood T cell repertoires in COVID-19. Study as a whole: Researchers got acute and convalescent COVID-19 samples from the United States, Italy and Spain. T cells, B-cell-depleted T cells, or PBMCs provided the cDNA or gDNA that served as material.

This CDR3 is 18 amino acids long. Germline trimming cut 8 bases from V and 0 bases from J; bases unmatched to any gene: 13. Germline lookup yields CDR1 SNHLY and CDR2 FYNNEI. As originally analysed: By means of reference gene primer amplification, nucleated cell counts were estimated. The method was immunoSEQ multiplex PCR; TCRdb's version includes in-frame clones alone and lacks a portion of them. Clonal size and the V and J genes are those of that table, whereas D and trimming came from the DNA. The profile shows fewer than 60,000 clones, under 90% of them singletons. V usage is TRBV2 and J usage is TRBJ1-6; 7 nucleotides agree with TRBD1. This sequence originates from a man aged 80 or over with COVID-19, enrolled during active disease. The sample was peripheral blood. CDR3 coding DNA: TGTGCCAGCGACCGGGACAGTCTTAGGAGCTCCTATAATTCACCCCTCCACTTT. As protein: CASDRDSLRSSYNSPLHF.